This T cell receptor (beta chain) was captured by sequencing in a study of cytomegalovirus exposure and HLA in healthy donors. Study-level results: Later analysis associated a missense DCLRE1C variant with TCR beta V- and J-gene trimming. Despite most TCR sequences being rare, some public TCRs occurred in many donors. Reports state that TCR beta sequences accurately predicted most subjects' HLA-A and HLA-B alleles.

In regard to this clone: Its antigen is currently unknown.

The primer mix had 60 Vbeta and 13 Jbeta primers. Libraries were prepared by immunoSEQ multiplex PCR; TCRdb keeps only in-frame clonotypes and omits some of them. Among hundreds of thousands of clones listed, 83% were seen once. CDR3 length: 12 residues. V was pared by 4 bases and J by 1 base, with 4 bases between. CDR1 MNHEY and CDR2 SVGAGI come from the germline V gene. The J gene is TRBJ1-2, the V gene TRBV6-5; D unresolved. The sample consisted of PBMCs. The TCR sequence derives from a girl aged 10-17 years in good health and CMV-seronegative. The CDR3 DNA sequence: TGTGCCAGCAGTTCGGGTAACTATGGCTACACCTTC. Translated, it gives CASSSGNYGYTF.